This T cell receptor (beta chain) comes out of a study of cytomegalovirus exposure and HLA in healthy donors. Study information: HLA-typed donors contributed 80 million to 85 million unique TCRs, which were held in an early data release.

Whole-study results and caveats: Some highly shared sequence variants likely arose as a pipeline artifact. Per a later analysis, about 17,000 TCR beta sequences showed association with HLA alleles at 0.05 false discovery rate. It was in a later analysis that TCR association rates were seen to vary by HLA locus, highest for DRB1 and lowest for HLA-C.

Both 60 Vbeta primers and 13 Jbeta primers went into the PCR. Produced via immunoSEQ multiplex PCR; TCRdb's table is partial and in-frame only. The data contain about 180,000 clones, roughly 80% of them singletons. As to this clone: Its target is unknown.

Trimming cost V 10 bases and J 2 bases; bases outside gene matches: 8. Germline V CDR1 and CDR2: MDHEN, SYDVKM. CDR3 length: 14 amino acids. The sequence was obtained from a man in his forties in good health and CMV-seronegative. Source material: PBMCs. The chain has TRBV28 and TRBJ2-3, with TRBD2 matching 8 bases. Here the CDR3 DNA reads TGTGCCATATCGAGCGGGAGCCTCACAGATACGCAGTATTTT. Translating gives CAISSGSLTDTQYF.